The 4 T cell receptor beta chains below all came from one sample that was sequenced in a study of blood T cell repertoires in COVID-19. Data came from immunoSEQ multiplex PCR; TCRdb stores just in-frame clones and leaves some out. The sample includes some 220,000 clones, 80% of them seen just once. Sequenced: peripheral blood. Receptors were obtained from a human donor in a cohort sampled during active COVID-19.

The V and J genes are TRBV6-5 and TRBJ1-2, with D tentatively TRBD1 (6 bases). Germline values: CDR1 MNHEY, CDR2 SVGAGI. The CDR3 covers 14 residues. V dropped 6 bases and J dropped 4 bases, with 15 bases sitting between them. The chain's CDR3 is CASSARGGGYGYTF. CDR3 nucleotides: TGTGCCAGCAGCGCTCGGGGGGGCGGCTATGGCTACACCTTC.

CDR3 region: CASSPSGFTDTQYF. CDR3 bases: TGTGCCAGCAGCCCTAGCGGGTTCACAGATACGCAGTATTTT. J is TRBJ2-3 and V is TRBV19; 8 positions match TRBD2. The CDR3 is 14 amino acids. The V segment lost 9 bases and the J segment 2 bases; nucleotides outside the gene matches: 7. Looked up from germline, CDR1 is LNHDA and CDR2 is SQIVND (reference sequence).

V is TRBV4-3 and J is TRBJ1-1; maybe TRBD1 (5 bases). Germline lookup yields CDR1 LGHNA and CDR2 YSLEER. V gave up 1 base and J gave up 1 base, with 16 bases separating them. This CDR3 comprises 17 residues. The CDR3 bases are TGCGCCAGCAGCCAAGGGCTAGGGGCCGAGAGGAACACTGAAGCTTTCTTT. Translation gives CASSQGLGAERNTEAFF.

This clone was observed a single time. The rearrangement joins TRBV2 to TRBJ2-5; no clear D. There are 13 residues in the CDR3. Germline loops: CDR1 SNHLY, CDR2 FYNNEI. The V gene lost 7 bases and the J gene lost 0 bases, with 9 bases spanning the gap. CDR3 region: CASTADYQETQYF. CDR3 DNA sequence: TGTGCCAGCACGGCGGATTACCAAGAGACCCAGTACTTC. The variable domain in full, with the rest retrieved from reference TRBV2 and TRBJ2-5, is EPEVTQTPSHQVTQMGQEVILRCVPISNHLYFYWYRQILGQKVEFLVSFYNNEISEKSEIFDDQFSVERPDGSNFTLKIRSTKLEDSAMYFCASTADYQETQYFGPGTRLLVL.